These T cell receptor beta chains were read from a single sample in a study of OX40 agonist ivuxolimab in advanced cancers. Repertoires were generated with immunoSEQ multiplex PCR, while TCRdb's copy carries only in-frame clones and drops some. The table has about 80,000 clones, 87% seen once. Sequencing used CD4+ or CD8+ T cells sorted from blood, obtained in a trial of the OX40 agonist ivuxolimab. The origin of the receptors is an adult with an advanced solid tumor such as melanoma, head and neck, liver or kidney cancer. Each CDR3 is given with its conserved first and last residue. The D gene is left open where the match is weak. Clone size is given for some rows only: seen once, a few or many times, or a class if the clone is expanded.

CAIGQGAEEKLFF TRBD1 NA TRBJ1-4 TRBV28
CATSRGHLGALADVASTDTQYF NA NA TRBJ2-3 TRBV15
CASSAGLAGGNEQFF TRBD2 NA TRBJ2-1 TRBV6-4
CASSVGYEQYF NA NA TRBJ2-7 TRBV6-1
CASTRADYTDTQYF NA NA TRBJ2-3 TRBV5-1
CASSLGQGNYGYTF TRBD1 few TRBJ1-2 TRBV7-9
CASSRTGTLNSPLHF NA NA TRBJ1-6 TRBV19
CASSFGLLETQYF NA NA TRBJ2-5 TRBV10-2
CASSGRGRADTQYF TRBD1 NA TRBJ2-3 TRBV2
CASSQGLAGGTGELFF TRBD2 NA TRBJ2-2 TRBV14
CASSAWTGNYEQYF TRBD1 few TRBJ2-7 TRBV2
CASSLPGYNEQFF NA NA TRBJ2-1 TRBV5-1
CASSRSWDRGAGELFF TRBD1 NA TRBJ2-2 TRBV7-2
CASTGYLGRVTEAFF NA NA TRBJ1-1 TRBV10-2